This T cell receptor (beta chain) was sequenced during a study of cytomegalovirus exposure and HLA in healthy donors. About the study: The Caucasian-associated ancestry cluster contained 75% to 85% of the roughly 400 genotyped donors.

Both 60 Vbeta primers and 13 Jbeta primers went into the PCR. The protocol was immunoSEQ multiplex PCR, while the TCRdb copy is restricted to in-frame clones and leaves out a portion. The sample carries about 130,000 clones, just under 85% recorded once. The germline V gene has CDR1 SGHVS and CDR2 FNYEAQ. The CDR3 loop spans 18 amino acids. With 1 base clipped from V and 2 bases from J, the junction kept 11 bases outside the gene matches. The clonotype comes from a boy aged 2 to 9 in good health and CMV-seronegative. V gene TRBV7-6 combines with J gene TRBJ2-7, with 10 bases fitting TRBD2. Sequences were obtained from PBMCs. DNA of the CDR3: TGTGCCAGCAGCTTAGTAGGACAAAGCGGGAGGGCCACCTACGAGCAGTACGTC. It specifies CASSLVGQSGRATYEQYV.